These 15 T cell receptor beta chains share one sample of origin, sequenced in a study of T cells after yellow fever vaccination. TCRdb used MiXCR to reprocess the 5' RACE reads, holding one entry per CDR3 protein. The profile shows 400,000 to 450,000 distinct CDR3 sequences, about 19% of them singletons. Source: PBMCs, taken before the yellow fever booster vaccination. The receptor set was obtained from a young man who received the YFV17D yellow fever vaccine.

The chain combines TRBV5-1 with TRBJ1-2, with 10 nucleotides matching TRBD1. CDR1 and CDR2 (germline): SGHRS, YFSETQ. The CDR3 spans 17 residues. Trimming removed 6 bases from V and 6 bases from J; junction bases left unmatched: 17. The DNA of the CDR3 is TGCGCCAGCAAGACAGGGGGCGCCGGCAACGATGAGGATGGCTACACCTTC. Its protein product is CASKTGGAGNDEDGYTF.

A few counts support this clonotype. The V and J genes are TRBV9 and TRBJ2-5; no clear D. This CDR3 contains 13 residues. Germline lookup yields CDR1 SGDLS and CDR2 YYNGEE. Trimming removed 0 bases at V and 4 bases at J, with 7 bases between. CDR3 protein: CASSVATGETQYF. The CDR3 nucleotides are TGTGCCAGCAGCGTAGCTACGGGAGAGACCCAGTACTTC. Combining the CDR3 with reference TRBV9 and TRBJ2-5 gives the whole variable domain DSGVTQTPKHLITATGQRVTLRCSPRSGDLSVYWYQQSLDQGLQFLIQYYNGEERAKGNILERFSAQQFPDLHSELNLSSLELGDSALYFCASSVATGETQYFGPGTRLLVL.

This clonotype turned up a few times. CDR3 protein: CATSDPILRPRNIQYF. The CDR3 DNA is TGTGCCACCAGTGACCCAATACTACGCCCGCGGAACATTCAGTACTTC. V usage is TRBV24-1 and J usage is TRBJ2-4, with no clear D. Germline assignment: CDR1 KGHDR and CDR2 SFDVKD. Trimming cost V 4 bases and J 7 bases, with 19 bases left between them. This CDR3 comprises 16 residues.

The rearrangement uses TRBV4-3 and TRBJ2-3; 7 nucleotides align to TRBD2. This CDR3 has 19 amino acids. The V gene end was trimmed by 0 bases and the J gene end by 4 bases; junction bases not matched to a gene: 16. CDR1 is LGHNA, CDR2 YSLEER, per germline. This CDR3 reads CASSQDRAGFRVAADTQYF. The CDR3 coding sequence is TGCGCCAGCAGCCAAGATCGAGCGGGGTTTAGGGTAGCCGCAGATACGCAGTATTTT.

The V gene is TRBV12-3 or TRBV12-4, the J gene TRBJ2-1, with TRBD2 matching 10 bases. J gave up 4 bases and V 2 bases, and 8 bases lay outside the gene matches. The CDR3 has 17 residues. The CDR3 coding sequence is TGTGCCAGCAGTTTATCTCCAGCGGGGGGGAATTACAATGAGCAGTTCTTC. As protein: CASSLSPAGGNYNEQFF.

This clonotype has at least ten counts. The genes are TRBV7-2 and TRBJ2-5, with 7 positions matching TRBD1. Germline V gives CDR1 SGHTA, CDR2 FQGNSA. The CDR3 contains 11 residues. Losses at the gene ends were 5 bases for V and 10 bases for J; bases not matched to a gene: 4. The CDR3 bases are TGTGCCAGCAGCCCAGGGGGAATCCAGTACTTC. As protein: CASSPGGIQYF.

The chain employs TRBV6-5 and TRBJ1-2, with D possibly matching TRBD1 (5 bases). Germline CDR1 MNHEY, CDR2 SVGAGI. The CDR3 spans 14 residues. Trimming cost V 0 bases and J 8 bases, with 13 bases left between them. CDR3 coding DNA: TGTGCCAGCAGTTACTCGCCAGGGTACAACGGCTACACCTTC. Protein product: CASSYSPGYNGYTF.

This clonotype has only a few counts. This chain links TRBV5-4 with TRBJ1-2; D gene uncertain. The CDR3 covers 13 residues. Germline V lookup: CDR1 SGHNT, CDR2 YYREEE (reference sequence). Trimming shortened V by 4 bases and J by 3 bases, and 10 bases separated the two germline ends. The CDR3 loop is CASSIGRHYGYTF. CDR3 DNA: TGTGCCAGCAGCATCGGACGGCACTATGGCTACACCTTC.

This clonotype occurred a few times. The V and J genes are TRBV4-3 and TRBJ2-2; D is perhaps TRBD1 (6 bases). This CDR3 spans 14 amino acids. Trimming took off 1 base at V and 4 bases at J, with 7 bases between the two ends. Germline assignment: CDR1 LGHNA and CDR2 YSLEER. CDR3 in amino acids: CASSQGRGTGELFF. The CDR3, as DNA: TGCGCCAGCAGCCAAGGCAGGGGCACCGGGGAGCTGTTTTTT.

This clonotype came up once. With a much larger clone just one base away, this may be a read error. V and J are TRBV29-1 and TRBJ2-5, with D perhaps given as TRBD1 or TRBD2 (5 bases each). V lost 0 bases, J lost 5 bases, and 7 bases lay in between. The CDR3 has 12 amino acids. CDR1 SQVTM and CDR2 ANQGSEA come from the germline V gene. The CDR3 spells CSVEEGVETQYF. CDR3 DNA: TGCAGCGTTGAAGAGGGGGTGGAGACCCAGTACTTC. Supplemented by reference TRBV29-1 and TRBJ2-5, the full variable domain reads SAVISQKPSRDICQRGTSLTIQCQVDSQVTMMFWYRQQPGQSLTLIATANQGSEATYESGFVIDKFPISRPNLTFSTLTVSNMSPEDSSIYLCSVEEGVETQYFGPGTRLLVL.

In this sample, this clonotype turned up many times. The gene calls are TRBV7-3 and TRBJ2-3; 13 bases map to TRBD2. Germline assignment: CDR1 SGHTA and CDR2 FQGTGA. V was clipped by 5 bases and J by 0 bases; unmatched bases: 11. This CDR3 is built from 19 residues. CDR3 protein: CASSPVGGGLAGSTDTQYF. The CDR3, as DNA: TGTGCCAGCAGCCCCGTGGGGGGGGGACTAGCGGGGAGCACAGATACGCAGTATTTT.

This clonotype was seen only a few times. CDR3 residues: CATSRLRGGSTDTQYF. In nucleotides, the CDR3 is TGTGCCACCAGCAGATTGCGGGGGGGGAGCACAGATACGCAGTATTTT. This sequence joins TRBV15 and TRBJ2-3; 9 bases line up with TRBD2. The CDR3 is 16 residues long. Trimming at V came to 2 bases and at J to 0 bases, leaving 3 bases not matched to a gene. Germline CDR1 is LNHNV and CDR2 is YYDKDF (reference sequence).

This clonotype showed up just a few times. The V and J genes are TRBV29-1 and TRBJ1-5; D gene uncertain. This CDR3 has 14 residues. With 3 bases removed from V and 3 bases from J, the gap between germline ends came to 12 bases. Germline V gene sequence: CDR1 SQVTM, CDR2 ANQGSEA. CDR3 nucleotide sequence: TGCAGCGTTGAGGTAGAGGGTTACAATCAGCCCCAGCATTTT. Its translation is CSVEVEGYNQPQHF.

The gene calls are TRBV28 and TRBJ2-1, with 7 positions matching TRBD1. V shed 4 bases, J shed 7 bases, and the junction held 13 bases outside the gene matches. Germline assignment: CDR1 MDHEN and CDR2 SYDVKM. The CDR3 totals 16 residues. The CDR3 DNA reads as TGTGCCAGCAGTTCCGACAGGGATGGGGCTTGGAATGAGCAGTTCTTC. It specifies CASSSDRDGAWNEQFF.

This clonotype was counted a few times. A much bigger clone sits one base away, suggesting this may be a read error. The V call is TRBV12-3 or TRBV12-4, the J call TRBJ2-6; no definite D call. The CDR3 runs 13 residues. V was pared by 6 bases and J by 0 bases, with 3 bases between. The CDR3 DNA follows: TGTGCCAGCAGGATCTCTGGGGCCAACGTCCTGACTTTC. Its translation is CASRISGANVLTF.